This T cell receptor beta chain is from a study of identical twins. General study findings and limits: Shared out-of-frame alpha sequences (those common to twins) showed excess low generation probability. Within cord blood, abundant beta clonotypes carried fewer insertions, but memory repertoires showed no such trend.

From germline, CDR1 is KGHSH and CDR2 LQKENI. The CDR3 runs 15 residues. Trimming cost V 2 bases and J 4 bases; bases outside gene matches: 7. Template switching supplied a universal primer site; unique molecular identifiers were carried on the cDNA. TCRdb reanalysed the 5' RACE reads using MiXCR and keeps one entry per CDR3 protein. This sample carries about 240,000 distinct CDR3 sequences, 10% of them seen once, and the ten largest clones take about a tenth. This clonotype was observed at least ten times. Its specificity is unknown. V gene TRBV18 combines with J gene TRBJ2-7, with 8 positions matching TRBD1. Sequenced: memory T cells sorted from blood. The TCR comes from a man aged 50-59 years in good health. The CDR3 loop is CASSPMRTGWYEQYF. The DNA of the CDR3 is TGTGCCAGCTCACCAATGCGGACAGGGTGGTACGAGCAGTACTTC.